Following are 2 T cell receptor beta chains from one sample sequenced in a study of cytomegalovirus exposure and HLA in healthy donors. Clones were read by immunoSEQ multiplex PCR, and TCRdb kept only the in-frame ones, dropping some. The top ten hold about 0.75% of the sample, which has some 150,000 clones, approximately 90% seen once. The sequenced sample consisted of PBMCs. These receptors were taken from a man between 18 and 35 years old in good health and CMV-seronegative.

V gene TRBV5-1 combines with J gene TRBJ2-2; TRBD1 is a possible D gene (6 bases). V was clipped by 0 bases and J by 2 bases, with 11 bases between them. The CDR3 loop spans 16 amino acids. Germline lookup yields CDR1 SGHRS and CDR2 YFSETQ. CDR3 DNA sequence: TGCGCCAGCAGCTTGGAGGCAGGGGTAAACACCGGGGAGCTGTTTTTT. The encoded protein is CASSLEAGVNTGELFF.

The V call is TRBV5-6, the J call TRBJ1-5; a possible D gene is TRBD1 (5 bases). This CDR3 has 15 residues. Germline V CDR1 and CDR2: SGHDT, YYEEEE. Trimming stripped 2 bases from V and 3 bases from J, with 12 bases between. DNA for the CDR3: TGTGCCAGCAGCTTCAGGGCCACCTACAATCAGCCCCAGCATTTT. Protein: CASSFRATYNQPQHF.